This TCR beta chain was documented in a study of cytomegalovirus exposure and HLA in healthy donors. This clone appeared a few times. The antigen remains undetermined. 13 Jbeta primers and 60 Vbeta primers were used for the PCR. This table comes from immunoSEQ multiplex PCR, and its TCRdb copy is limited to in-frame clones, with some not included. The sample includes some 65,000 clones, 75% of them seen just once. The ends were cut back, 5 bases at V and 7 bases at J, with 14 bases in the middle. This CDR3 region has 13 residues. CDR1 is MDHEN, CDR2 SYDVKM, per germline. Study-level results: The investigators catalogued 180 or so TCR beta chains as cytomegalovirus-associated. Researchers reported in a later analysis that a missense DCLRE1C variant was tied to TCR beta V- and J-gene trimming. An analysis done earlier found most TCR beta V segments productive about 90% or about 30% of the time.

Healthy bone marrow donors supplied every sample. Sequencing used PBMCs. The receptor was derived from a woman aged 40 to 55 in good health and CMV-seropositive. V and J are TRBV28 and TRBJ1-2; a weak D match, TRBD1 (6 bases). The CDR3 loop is CASSPGDTLGYTF. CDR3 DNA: TGTGCCAGCAGTCCCGGGGACACCCTTGGCTACACCTTC.